Below, one TCR beta chain is given with its context. The entry originates in a study of beta chain features in type 1 diabetes. Every isolated RNA sample was fully reverse transcribed, so sequencing captured expressed TCRB transcripts. Assay: immunoSEQ multiplex PCR; the TCRdb copy retains only in-frame clones and omits some. The top ten clones hold approximately 0.69% of a sample with 150,000 or so clones, 9.5% to 10% of them seen once. Trimming pared 0 bases from V and 2 bases from J, leaving 18 bases between. CDR1 and CDR2 from the germline V gene are SGHTS and YDEGEE. The CDR3 length is 17 residues.

The specimen was central memory CD4+ T cells from blood. This clonotype originated in a woman aged 40 to 50 in good health. The rearrangement uses TRBV5-8 and TRBJ2-7; D perhaps matches TRBD1 (6 bases). The CDR3 bases are TGTGCCAGCAGCTTGGTTTGGCAGGGGAGTGGGACCTACGAGCAGTACTTC. This gives the protein CASSLVWQGSGTYEQYF.